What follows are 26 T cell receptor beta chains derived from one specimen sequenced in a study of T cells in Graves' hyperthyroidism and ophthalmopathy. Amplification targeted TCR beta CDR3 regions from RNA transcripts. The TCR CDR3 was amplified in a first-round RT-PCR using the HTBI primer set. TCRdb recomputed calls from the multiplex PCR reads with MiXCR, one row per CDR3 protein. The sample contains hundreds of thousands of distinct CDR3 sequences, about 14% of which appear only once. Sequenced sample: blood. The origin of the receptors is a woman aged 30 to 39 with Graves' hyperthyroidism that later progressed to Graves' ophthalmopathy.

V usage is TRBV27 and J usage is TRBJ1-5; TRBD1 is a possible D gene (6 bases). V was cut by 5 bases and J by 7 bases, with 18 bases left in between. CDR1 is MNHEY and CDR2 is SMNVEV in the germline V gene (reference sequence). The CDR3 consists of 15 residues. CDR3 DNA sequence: TGTGCCAGCAGTCCTATCGGAGGGGGAGGCCAGCCCCAGCATTTT. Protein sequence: CASSPIGGGGQPQHF.

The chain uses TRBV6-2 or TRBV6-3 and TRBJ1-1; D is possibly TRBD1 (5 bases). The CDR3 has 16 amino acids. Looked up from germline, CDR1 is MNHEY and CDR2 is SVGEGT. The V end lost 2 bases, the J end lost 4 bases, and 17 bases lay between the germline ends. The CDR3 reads CASSYPRQLGTTEAFF. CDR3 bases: TGTGCCAGCAGTTACCCAAGACAGCTGGGGACCACTGAAGCTTTCTTT.

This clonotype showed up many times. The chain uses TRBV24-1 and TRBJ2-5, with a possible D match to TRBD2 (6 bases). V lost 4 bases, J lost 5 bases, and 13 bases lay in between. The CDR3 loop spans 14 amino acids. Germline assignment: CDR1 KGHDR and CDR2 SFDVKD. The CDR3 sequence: CATSDAVEGETQYF. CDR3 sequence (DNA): TGTGCCACCAGTGACGCGGTGGAGGGGGAGACCCAGTACTTC.

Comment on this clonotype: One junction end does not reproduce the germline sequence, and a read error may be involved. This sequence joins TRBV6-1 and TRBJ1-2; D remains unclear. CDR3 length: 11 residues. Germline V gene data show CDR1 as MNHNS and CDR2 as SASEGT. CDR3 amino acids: CASRSNYDYTF. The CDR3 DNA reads TGTGCCAGCAGATCCAACTATGACTACACCTTC.

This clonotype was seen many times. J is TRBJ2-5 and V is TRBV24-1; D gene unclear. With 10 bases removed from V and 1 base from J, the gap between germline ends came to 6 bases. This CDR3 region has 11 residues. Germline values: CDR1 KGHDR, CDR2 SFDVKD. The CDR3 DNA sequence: TGTGCCACGGGGATCCAAGAGACCCAGTACTTC. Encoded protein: CATGIQETQYF.

The CDR3 bases are TGCAGTGCTGCTAGAAATAGCGGGGGGATACAAGAGACCCAGTACTTC. This encodes CSAARNSGGIQETQYF. The chain combines TRBV20-1 with TRBJ2-5; the match to TRBD2 covers 10 bases. V shed 5 bases, J shed 2 bases, and the junction held 11 bases outside the gene matches. Germline V CDR1 and CDR2: DFQATT, SNEGSKA (reference sequence). The CDR3 is made up of 16 amino acids.

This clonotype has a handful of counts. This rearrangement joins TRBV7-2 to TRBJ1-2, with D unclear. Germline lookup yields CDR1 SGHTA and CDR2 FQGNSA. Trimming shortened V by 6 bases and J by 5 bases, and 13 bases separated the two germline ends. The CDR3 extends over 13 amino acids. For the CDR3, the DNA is TGTGCCAGCAGAGGATCCGGGGTGTATGGCTACACCTTC. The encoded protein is CASRGSGVYGYTF.

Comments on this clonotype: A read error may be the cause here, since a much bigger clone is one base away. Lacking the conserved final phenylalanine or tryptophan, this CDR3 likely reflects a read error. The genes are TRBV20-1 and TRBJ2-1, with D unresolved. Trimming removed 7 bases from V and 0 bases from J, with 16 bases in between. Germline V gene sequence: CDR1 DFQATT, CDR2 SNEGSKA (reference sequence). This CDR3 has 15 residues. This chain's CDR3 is CSVQWYESSYNEQFY. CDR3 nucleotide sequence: TGCAGTGTCCAATGGTACGAAAGCTCCTACAATGAGCAGTTCTAC.

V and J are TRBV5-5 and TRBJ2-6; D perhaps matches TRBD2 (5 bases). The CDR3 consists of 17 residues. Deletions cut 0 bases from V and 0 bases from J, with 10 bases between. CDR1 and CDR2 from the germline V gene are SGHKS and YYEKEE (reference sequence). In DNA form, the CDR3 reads TGTGCCAGCAGCTTGGACGGAGGCCCCTCTGGGGCCAACGTCCTGACTTTC. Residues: CASSLDGGPSGANVLTF.

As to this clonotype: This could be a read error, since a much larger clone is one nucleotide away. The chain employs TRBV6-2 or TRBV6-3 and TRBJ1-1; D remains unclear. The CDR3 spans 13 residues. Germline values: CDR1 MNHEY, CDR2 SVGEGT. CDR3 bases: TGTGCCACCAGCGCTACCATGAACACTGAAGGTTTCTTT. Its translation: CATSATMNTEGFF.

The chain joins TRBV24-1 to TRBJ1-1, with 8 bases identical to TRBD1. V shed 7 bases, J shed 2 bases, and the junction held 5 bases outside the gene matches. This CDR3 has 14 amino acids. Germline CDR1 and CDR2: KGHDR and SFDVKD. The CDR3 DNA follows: TGTGCCACCAGGAGCGGGACAGGTAACACTGAAGCTTTCTTT. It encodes CATRSGTGNTEAFF.

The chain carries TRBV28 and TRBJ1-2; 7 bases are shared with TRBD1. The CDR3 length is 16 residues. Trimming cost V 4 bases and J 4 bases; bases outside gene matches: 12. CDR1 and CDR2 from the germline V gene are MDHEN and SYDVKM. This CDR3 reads CASSSFPGQDGYGYTF. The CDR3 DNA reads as TGTGCCAGCAGTTCCTTCCCCGGACAGGACGGCTATGGCTACACCTTC.

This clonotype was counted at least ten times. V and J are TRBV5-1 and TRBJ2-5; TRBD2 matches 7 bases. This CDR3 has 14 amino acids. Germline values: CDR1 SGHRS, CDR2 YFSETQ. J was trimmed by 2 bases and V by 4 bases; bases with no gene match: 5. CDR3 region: CASSPSGFQETQYF. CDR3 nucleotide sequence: TGCGCCAGCAGCCCTAGCGGATTTCAAGAGACCCAGTACTTC. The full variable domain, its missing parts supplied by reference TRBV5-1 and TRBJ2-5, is KAGVTQTPRYLIKTRGQQVTLSCSPISGHRSVSWYQQTPGQGLQFLFEYFSETQRNKGNFPGRFSGRQFSNSRSEMNVSTLELGDSALYLCASSPSGFQETQYFGPGTRLLVL.

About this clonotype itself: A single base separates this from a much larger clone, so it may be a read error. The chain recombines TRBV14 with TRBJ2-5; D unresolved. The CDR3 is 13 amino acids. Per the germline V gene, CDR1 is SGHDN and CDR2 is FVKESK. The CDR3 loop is CASSQGGLRTRYF. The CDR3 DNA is TGTGCCAGCAGCCAAGGAGGCCTACGGACCCGGTACTTC.

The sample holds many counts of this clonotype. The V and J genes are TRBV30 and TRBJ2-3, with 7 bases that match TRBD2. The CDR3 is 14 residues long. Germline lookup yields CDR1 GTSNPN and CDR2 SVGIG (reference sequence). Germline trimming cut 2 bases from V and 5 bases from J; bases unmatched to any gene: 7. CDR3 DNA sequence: TGTGCCTGGAGTCCGACTAGCCGGGGAGATACGCAGTATTTT. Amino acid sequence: CAWSPTSRGDTQYF.

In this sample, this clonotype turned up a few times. The CDR3 DNA follows: TGTGCTAGTGGAGGTGCGGGTCCCTACGAGCAGTACTTC. Translating it yields CASGGAGPYEQYF. The chain links TRBV12-5 to TRBJ2-7, with D possibly being TRBD2 (5 bases). CDR1 and CDR2 from the germline V gene are LGHNT and FRNRAP. V gave up 6 bases and J gave up 2 bases, with 11 bases separating them. The CDR3 is 13 amino acids.

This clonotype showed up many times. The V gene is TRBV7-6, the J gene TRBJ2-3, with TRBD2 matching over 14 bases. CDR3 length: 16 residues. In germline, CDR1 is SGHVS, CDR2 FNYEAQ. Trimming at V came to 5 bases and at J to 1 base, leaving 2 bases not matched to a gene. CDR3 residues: CASSPGLAGGTDTQYF. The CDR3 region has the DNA TGTGCCAGCAGCCCGGGACTAGCGGGAGGCACAGATACGCAGTATTTT.

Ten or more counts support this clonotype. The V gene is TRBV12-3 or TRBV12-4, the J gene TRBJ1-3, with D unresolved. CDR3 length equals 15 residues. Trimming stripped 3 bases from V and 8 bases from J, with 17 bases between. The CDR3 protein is CASSLIFGFSDTIYF. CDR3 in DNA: TGTGCCAGCAGTTTGATCTTCGGGTTTTCGGACACCATATATTTT.

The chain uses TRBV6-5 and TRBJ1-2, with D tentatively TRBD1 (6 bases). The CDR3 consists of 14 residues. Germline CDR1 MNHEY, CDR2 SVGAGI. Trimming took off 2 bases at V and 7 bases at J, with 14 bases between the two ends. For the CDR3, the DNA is TGTGCCAGCAGTTACGTAACGGGGGGCATTGGCTACACCTTC. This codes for CASSYVTGGIGYTF.

As DNA, the CDR3 is TGTGCCAGCAGCATATGGGGTTCAACTAATGAAAAACTGTTTTTT. Protein: CASSIWGSTNEKLFF. This rearrangement joins TRBV9 to TRBJ1-4; the D is unclear. Deletions cut 4 bases from V and 0 bases from J, with 10 bases between. Looked up from germline, CDR1 is SGDLS and CDR2 is YYNGEE. The CDR3 is 15 amino acids.

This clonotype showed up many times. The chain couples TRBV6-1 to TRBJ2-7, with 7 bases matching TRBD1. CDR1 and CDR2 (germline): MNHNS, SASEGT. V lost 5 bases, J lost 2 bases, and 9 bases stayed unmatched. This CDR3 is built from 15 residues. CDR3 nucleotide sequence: TGTGCCAGCAGTCACGGACAGGATGGACCCTACGAGCAGTACTTC. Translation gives CASSHGQDGPYEQYF.

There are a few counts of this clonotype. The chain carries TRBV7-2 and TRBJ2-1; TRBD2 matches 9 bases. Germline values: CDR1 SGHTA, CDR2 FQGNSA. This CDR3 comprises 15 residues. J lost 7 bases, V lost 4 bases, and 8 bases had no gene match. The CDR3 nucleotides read TGTGCCAGCAGCTCCCCTAGCGGGGATACGAATGAGCAGTTCTTC. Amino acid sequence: CASSSPSGDTNEQFF.

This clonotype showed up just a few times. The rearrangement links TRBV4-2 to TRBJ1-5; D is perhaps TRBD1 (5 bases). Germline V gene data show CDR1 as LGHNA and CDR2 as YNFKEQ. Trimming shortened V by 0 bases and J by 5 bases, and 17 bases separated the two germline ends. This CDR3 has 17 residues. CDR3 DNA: TGTGCCAGCAGCCAAGAGGGGGATGCAGGGCGCGATCAGCCCCAGCATTTT. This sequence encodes CASSQEGDAGRDQPQHF.

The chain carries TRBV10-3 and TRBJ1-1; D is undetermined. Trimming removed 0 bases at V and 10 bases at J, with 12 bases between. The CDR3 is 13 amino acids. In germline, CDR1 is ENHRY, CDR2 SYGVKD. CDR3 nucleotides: TGTGCCATCAGTGAGTCGGGGTTTGGAGGAGCTTTCTTT. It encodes CAISESGFGGAFF.

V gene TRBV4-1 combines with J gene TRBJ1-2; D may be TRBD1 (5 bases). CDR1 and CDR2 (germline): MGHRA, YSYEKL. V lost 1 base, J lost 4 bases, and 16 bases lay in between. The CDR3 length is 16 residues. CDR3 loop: CASSQVGDLSGYGYTF. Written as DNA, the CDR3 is TGCGCCAGCAGCCAAGTGGGGGACTTAAGCGGCTATGGCTACACCTTC.

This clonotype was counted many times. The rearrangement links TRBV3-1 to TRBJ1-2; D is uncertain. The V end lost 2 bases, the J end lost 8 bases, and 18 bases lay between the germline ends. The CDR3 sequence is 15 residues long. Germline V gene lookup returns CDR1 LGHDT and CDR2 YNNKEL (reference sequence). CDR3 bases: TGTGCCAGCAGCCAATATATGAAGTCTGCAGGAGGCTACACCTTC. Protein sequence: CASSQYMKSAGGYTF.